The 20 T cell receptor beta chains listed next were all sequenced from one sample in a study of T cells in Graves' hyperthyroidism and ophthalmopathy. The investigators amplified TCR beta CDR3 regions from RNA transcripts. An initial round of RT-PCR targeting the TCR CDR3 relied on the HTBI primer set. MiXCR was run by TCRdb on the multiplex PCR reads, yielding one entry per CDR3 protein. Found here are approximately 100,000 distinct CDR3 sequences, roughly 39% of them singletons; the top ten hold around 9.6%. Sequencing input: peripheral blood or thyroid tissue (not recorded which). Every receptor here comes from a woman aged 25 to 39 with Graves' hyperthyroidism.

The rearrangement links TRBV4-1 to TRBJ2-7; D unresolved. Between the trimmed V and J ends, which lost 0 bases and 7 bases, there was a span of 10 bases. Germline CDR1 and CDR2: MGHRA and YSYEKL. This CDR3 comprises 13 residues. CDR3 sequence: CASSQDLYGEQYF. CDR3 coding DNA: TGCGCCAGCAGCCAAGATCTGTATGGGGAGCAGTACTTC.

This clonotype came up many times. The chain is built from TRBV5-1 and TRBJ2-7, with D perhaps matching TRBD2 (5 bases). The V end lost 2 bases, the J end lost 0 bases, and 6 bases lay between the germline ends. The germline V gene has CDR1 SGHRS and CDR2 YFSETQ. The CDR3 is 13 amino acids. The CDR3 coding sequence is TGCGCCAGCAGCTTCGCGGGCTCCTACGAGCAGTACTTC. Protein sequence: CASSFAGSYEQYF.

A remark on this clonotype: At one of its ends the junction is not consistent with the germline gene, which may arise from a read error. This chain links TRBV7-3 with TRBJ2-2; D is possibly TRBD2 (6 bases). CDR1 is SGHTA and CDR2 is FQGTGA in the germline V gene. This CDR3 contains 11 residues. This chain's CDR3 is CASSHGGELLF. In DNA form, the CDR3 reads TGCGCCAGCAGCCACGGCGGGGAGCTGCTTTTT.

The genes are TRBV24-1 and TRBJ1-1; 7 positions agree with TRBD1. V lost 11 bases to trimming and J lost 1 base; unmatched junction nucleotides: 12. The CDR3 spans 15 residues. Per the germline V gene, CDR1 is KGHDR and CDR2 is SFDVKD. The DNA for the CDR3 is TGTGCCAGCTCAGCCCAGGGGGACCCGAACACTGAAGCTTTCTTT. Protein: CASSAQGDPNTEAFF.

This rearrangement joins TRBV12-3 or TRBV12-4 to TRBJ2-3; maybe TRBD1 (5 bases). V dropped 2 bases and J dropped 2 bases, with 11 bases sitting between them. The CDR3 is 15 residues long. CDR3 DNA: TGTGCCAGCAGTTTACCAGGGCTGAACACAGATACGCAGTATTTT. Translated: CASSLPGLNTDTQYF.

V gene TRBV7-9 combines with J gene TRBJ2-3, with 15 bases aligning to TRBD2. Germline V CDR1 and CDR2: SEHNR, FQNEAQ (reference sequence). J was trimmed by 3 bases and V by 2 bases; bases with no gene match: 6. This CDR3 spans 18 amino acids. CDR3 amino acids: CASSLFGLAGGLTDTQYF. DNA for the CDR3: TGTGCCAGCAGCTTATTCGGACTAGCGGGAGGGCTAACAGATACGCAGTATTTT. Using reference TRBV7-9 and TRBJ2-3 for the parts outside the CDR3, the full variable domain is DTGVSQNPRHKITKRGQNVTFRCDPISEHNRLYWYRQTLGQGPEFLTYFQNEAQLEKSRLLSDRFSAERPKGSFSTLEIQRTEQGDSAMYLCASSLFGLAGGLTDTQYFGPGTRLTVL.

This clonotype has ten or more counts. The CDR3 here is CASSDGPTATNTEAFF. The CDR3 DNA is TGTGCCAGCAGTGACGGCCCCACAGCTACGAACACTGAAGCTTTCTTT. The gene calls are TRBV2 and TRBJ1-1; D call uncertain. The CDR3 has 16 residues. Trimming left V 3 bases short and J 1 base short, with 15 bases between. Germline lookup yields CDR1 SNHLY and CDR2 FYNNEI. Full variable domain (missing parts from reference TRBV2 and TRBJ1-1): EPEVTQTPSHQVTQMGQEVILRCVPISNHLYFYWYRQILGQKVEFLVSFYNNEISEKSEIFDDQFSVERPDGSNFTLKIRSTKLEDSAMYFCASSDGPTATNTEAFFGQGTRLTVV.

This clonotype showed up just a few times. The genes are TRBV4-1 and TRBJ2-3, with D tentatively TRBD2 (6 bases). This CDR3 region has 13 residues. Per germline, CDR1 MGHRA and CDR2 YSYEKL. Trimming shortened V by 0 bases and J by 12 bases, and 13 bases separated the two germline ends. The CDR3 DNA sequence: TGCGCCAGCAGCCAAGATTTAAGACTAGTACAGTATTTT. Protein: CASSQDLRLVQYF.

This clonotype counts as medium-sized. The chain couples TRBV10-3 to TRBJ1-2; D remains unclear. The V gene's germline CDR1 is ENHRY and CDR2 SYGVKD. This CDR3 region has 13 residues. V shed 6 bases and J shed 1 base, with 9 bases lying between them. The CDR3 here is CAIRTEFNYGYTF. The CDR3 nucleotides are TGTGCCATCAGGACCGAGTTTAACTATGGCTACACCTTC.

In this sample, this clonotype turned up many times. The chain couples TRBV12-3 or TRBV12-4 to TRBJ2-2; 10 positions match TRBD1. This CDR3 contains 16 residues. V trimming: 6 bases; J trimming: 4 bases; junction bases outside the gene matches: 8. The CDR3 bases are TGTGCCAGCAGACGCCTGACAGGGGGCTTCACCGGGGAGCTGTTTTTT. Translation gives CASRRLTGGFTGELFF.

In this sample, this clonotype turned up many times. A single base separates this from a much larger clone, so it may be a read error. J is TRBJ1-3 and V is TRBV15; D unresolved. Germline V gene sequence: CDR1 LNHNV, CDR2 YYDKDF (reference sequence). The CDR3 is made up of 16 amino acids. CDR3 protein: CATSRDFGAAGDTIYF. CDR3 coding DNA: TGTGCCACCAGCAGAGATTTTGGAGCGGCTGGAGACACCATATATTTT.

The chain joins TRBV7-9 to TRBJ2-3; 9 bases line up with TRBD1. The CDR3 sequence is 15 residues long. J lost 1 base, V lost 3 bases, and 2 bases had no gene match. In germline, CDR1 is SEHNR, CDR2 FQNEAQ (reference sequence). The CDR3, as DNA: TGTGCCAGCAGCTTGGGACAGGGACGCACAGATACGCAGTATTTT. Its translation: CASSLGQGRTDTQYF.

The chain is built from TRBV20-1 and TRBJ2-5; 7 bases map to TRBD1. Germline values: CDR1 DFQATT, CDR2 SNEGSKA (reference sequence). The CDR3 consists of 17 residues. Trimming removed 2 bases from V and 10 bases from J; junction bases left unmatched: 22. The CDR3 sequence: CSARKGAWTEASRDQYF. The CDR3, as DNA: TGCAGTGCTAGAAAGGGGGCGTGGACTGAAGCTTCAAGAGACCAGTACTTC.

This clonotype was found once. One junction end does not reproduce the germline sequence, and a read error may be involved. This rearrangement joins TRBV5-1 to TRBJ1-1; D uncertain. The CDR3 runs to 14 residues. Germline-derived CDR1 and CDR2 are SGHRS and YFSETQ. Written as DNA, the CDR3 is TGCGCCAGCAGCTTGAGAGCTCCGAACACCGAAGCTTTCTTT. Translating it yields CASSLRAPNTEAFF.

This clonotype was picked up a small number of times. The chain combines TRBV6-2 or TRBV6-3 with TRBJ1-5; 7 nucleotides agree with TRBD1. The CDR3 extends over 17 amino acids. J lost 0 bases, V lost 0 bases, and 5 bases had no gene match. CDR1 and CDR2 (germline): MNHEY, SVGEGT. The CDR3 sequence: CASSYSETGYSNQPQHF. The CDR3 DNA sequence: TGTGCCAGCAGTTACTCCGAGACAGGGTATAGCAATCAGCCCCAGCATTTT.

CDR3 loop: CASSQGQTTYEQYF. CDR3 coding DNA: TGTGCCAGCAGCCAAGGACAGACGACTTATGAGCAGTACTTC. The chain is built from TRBV7-9 and TRBJ2-7, with a possible D match to TRBD1 (6 bases). Germline V gene data show CDR1 as SEHNR and CDR2 as FQNEAQ (reference sequence). Trimming took off 5 bases at V and 7 bases at J, with 18 bases between the two ends. This CDR3 comprises 14 residues.

In regard to this clonotype: Without the conserved terminal phenylalanine or tryptophan, this CDR3 likely stems from a read error. No DNA is shown, since the ends of the CDR3 on it are uncertain; the CDR3 is the one TCRdb lists. The genes are TRBV6-1 and TRBJ1-6; the table calls TRBD1, which could not be checked here. Both ends counted, the CDR3 spans 10 residues. In germline, CDR1 is MNHNS, CDR2 SASEGT. The CDR3 protein is CASTPTPLAM.

Ten or more counts support this clonotype. The chain couples TRBV11-2 to TRBJ2-7, with D possibly matching TRBD2 (6 bases). V was trimmed by 5 bases and J by 0 bases, leaving 14 bases between them. This CDR3 spans 15 amino acids. Germline-derived CDR1 and CDR2 are SGHAT and FQNNGV. CDR3 in DNA: TGTGCCAGCAGCCCTAGTATCGGGAGCTCCTACGAGCAGTACTTC. Translation: CASSPSIGSSYEQYF.

This clonotype appeared many times. J is TRBJ1-4 and V is TRBV7-2; D is uncertain. Trimming cost V 6 bases and J 0 bases, with 8 bases left between them. Germline assignment: CDR1 SGHTA and CDR2 FQGNSA. This CDR3 region has 14 residues. The CDR3 sequence is CASSLSPTNEKLFF. The DNA for the CDR3 is TGTGCCAGCAGTTTATCTCCAACTAATGAAAAACTGTTTTTT.

The table lists this clonotype with many counts. V is TRBV6-5 and J is TRBJ1-2, with D possibly being TRBD1 (5 bases). The CDR3 sequence is 13 residues long. Trimming removed 0 bases from V and 6 bases from J, with 8 bases in between. Germline lookup yields CDR1 MNHEY and CDR2 SVGAGI. CDR3 DNA: TGTGCCAGCAGTTACTCTGTGGACAATGGCTACACCTTC. This encodes CASSYSVDNGYTF.